This T cell receptor beta chain was documented in a study of shared clonotypes between healthy human individuals. This clone occurred once. Assay used: immunoSEQ multiplex PCR; TCRdb lists only in-frame clones, some missing. The sample carries about 2.4 million clones, 90% to 95% recorded once. The sequenced sample consisted of naive CD4+ T cells from PBMCs. Subset: CD45RA+ positively selected. This TCR came from a young man in good health. Some clones in this sample may be carry-over from other donors' samples.

The CDR3 reads CASHYRENQPQHF. The CDR3 region has the DNA TGTGCCTCACACTACAGGGAAAATCAGCCCCAGCATTTT. The chain carries TRBV2 and TRBJ1-5, with D possibly TRBD1 on 6 matching bases. Germline lookup yields CDR1 SNHLY and CDR2 FYNNEI. With 11 bases removed from V and 4 bases from J, the gap between germline ends came to 15 bases. The CDR3 is made up of 13 amino acids.